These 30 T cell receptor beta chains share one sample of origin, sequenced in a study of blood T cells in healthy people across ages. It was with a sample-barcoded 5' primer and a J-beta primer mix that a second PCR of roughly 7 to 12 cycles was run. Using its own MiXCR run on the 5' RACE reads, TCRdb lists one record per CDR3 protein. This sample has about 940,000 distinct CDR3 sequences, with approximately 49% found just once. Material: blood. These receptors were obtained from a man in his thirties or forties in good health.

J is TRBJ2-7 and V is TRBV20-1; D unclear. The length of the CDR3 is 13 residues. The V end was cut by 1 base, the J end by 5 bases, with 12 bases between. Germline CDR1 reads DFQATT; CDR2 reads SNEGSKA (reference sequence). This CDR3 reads CSARGTAKDEQYF. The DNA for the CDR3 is TGCAGTGCTAGAGGGACGGCGAAGGACGAGCAGTACTTC.

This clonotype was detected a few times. Here the CDR3 DNA reads TGTGCCAGCAGTCTACAGGGGAGTAATGAAAAACTGTTTTTT. Translation gives CASSLQGSNEKLFF. The V call is TRBV12-3 or TRBV12-4, the J call TRBJ1-4; 7 bases fit TRBD1. Losses at the gene ends were 5 bases for V and 4 bases for J; bases not matched to a gene: 4. The CDR3 spans 14 residues.

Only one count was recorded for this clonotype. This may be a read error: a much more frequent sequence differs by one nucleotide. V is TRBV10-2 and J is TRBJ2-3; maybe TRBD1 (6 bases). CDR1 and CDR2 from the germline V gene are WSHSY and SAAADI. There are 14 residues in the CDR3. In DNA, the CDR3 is TGCACCAGCCGGGACATACTCTCCACAGATACGCAGTATTTT. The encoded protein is CTSRDILSTDTQYF.

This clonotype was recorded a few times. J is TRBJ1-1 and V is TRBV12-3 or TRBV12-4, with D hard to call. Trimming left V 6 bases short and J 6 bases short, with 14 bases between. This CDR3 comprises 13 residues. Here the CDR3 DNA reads TGTGCCAGCAGCCCCATTGGGGTAGCTGAAGCTTTCTTT. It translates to CASSPIGVAEAFF.

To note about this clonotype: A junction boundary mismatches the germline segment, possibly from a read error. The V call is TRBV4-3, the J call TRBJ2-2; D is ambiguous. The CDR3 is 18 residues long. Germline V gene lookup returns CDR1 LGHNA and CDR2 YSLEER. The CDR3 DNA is TGCGCCAGCAGCCAAGAAGCATTGGGCGGCACGAACGCCGGGGAGCTGTTTTTT. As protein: CASSQEALGGTNAGELFF.

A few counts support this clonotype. This chain's CDR3 is CATSDSGTGVGTEAFF. Here the CDR3 DNA reads TGTGCCACCAGTGATTCAGGCACCGGTGTTGGCACTGAAGCTTTCTTT. The genes are TRBV24-1 and TRBJ1-1; D gene uncertain. This CDR3 contains 16 residues. The germline V gene has CDR1 KGHDR and CDR2 SFDVKD. Deletions cut 2 bases from V and 4 bases from J, with 16 bases between.

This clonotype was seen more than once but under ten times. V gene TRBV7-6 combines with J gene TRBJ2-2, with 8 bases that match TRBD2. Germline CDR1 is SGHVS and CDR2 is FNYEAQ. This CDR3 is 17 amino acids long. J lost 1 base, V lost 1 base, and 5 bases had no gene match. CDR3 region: CASSLGAGALNTGELFF. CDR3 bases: TGTGCCAGCAGCTTAGGAGCGGGGGCTTTGAACACCGGGGAGCTGTTTTTT.

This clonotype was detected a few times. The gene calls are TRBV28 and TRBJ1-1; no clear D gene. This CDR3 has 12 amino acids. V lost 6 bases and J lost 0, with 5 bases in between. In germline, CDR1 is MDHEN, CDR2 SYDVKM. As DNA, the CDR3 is TGTGCCAGCAGAGAGTTGAACACTGAAGCTTTCTTT. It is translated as CASRELNTEAFF.

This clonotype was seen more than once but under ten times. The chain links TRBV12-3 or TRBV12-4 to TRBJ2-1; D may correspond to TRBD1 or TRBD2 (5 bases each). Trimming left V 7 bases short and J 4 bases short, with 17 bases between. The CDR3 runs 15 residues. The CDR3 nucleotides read TGTGCCAGCACCTCAGGGCTAGAGGGGTACAATGAGCAGTTCTTC. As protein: CASTSGLEGYNEQFF.

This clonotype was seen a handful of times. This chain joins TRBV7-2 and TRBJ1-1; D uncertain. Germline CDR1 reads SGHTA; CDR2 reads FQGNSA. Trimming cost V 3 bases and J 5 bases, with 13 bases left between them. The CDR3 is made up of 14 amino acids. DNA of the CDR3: TGTGCCAGCAGCTTCAGACCGAGTCGGACTGAAGCTTTCTTT. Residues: CASSFRPSRTEAFF.

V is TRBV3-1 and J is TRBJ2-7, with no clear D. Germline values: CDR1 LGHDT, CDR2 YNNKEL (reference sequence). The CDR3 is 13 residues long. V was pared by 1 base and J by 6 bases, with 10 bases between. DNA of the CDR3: TGTGCCAGCAGCCAAGTCGACATTCGCGAGCAGTACTTC. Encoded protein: CASSQVDIREQYF.

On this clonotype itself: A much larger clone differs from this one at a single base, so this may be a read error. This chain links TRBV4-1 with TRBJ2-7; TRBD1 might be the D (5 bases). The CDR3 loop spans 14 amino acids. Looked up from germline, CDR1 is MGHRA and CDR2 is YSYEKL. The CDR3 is CASGQEQAVYEQYF. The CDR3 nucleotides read TGCGCCAGCGGCCAAGAACAGGCGGTTTACGAGCAGTACTTC.

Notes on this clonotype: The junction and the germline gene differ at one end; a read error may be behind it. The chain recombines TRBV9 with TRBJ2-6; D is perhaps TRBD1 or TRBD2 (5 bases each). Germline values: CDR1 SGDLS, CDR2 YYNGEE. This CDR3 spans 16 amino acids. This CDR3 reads CASSVDALAGASVLTF. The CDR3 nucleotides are TGTGCCAGCAGCGTAGACGCCCTAGCCGGGGCCAGCGTCCTGACTTTC.

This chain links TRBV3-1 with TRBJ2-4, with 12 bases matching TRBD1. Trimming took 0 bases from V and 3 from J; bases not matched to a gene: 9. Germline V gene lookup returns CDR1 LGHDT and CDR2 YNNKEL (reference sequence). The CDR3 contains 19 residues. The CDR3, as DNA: TGTGCCAGCAGCCAAGAAGGGACAGGGGGCTTTGAACACAAAAACATTCAGTACTTC. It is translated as CASSQEGTGGFEHKNIQYF.

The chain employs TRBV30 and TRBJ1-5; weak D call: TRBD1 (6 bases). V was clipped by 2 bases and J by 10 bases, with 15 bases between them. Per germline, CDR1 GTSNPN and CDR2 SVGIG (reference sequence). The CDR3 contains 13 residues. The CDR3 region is CAWSLGTGQPQHF. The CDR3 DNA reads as TGTGCCTGGAGTCTTGGGACGGGACAACCCCAGCATTTT.

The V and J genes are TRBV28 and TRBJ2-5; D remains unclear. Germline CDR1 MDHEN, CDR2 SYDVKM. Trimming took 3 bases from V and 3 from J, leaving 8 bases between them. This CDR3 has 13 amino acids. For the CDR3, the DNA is TGTGCCAGCAGTTTGGCCATGAAAGAGACCCAGTACTTC. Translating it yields CASSLAMKETQYF.

CDR3 in amino acids: CASSGAATSYEQYF. CDR3 nucleotide sequence: TGTGCCAGCAGTGGGGCGGCCACCTCCTACGAGCAGTACTTC. The chain links TRBV12-3 or TRBV12-4 to TRBJ2-7, with D possibly being TRBD1 (5 bases). Trimming pared 5 bases from V and 0 bases from J, leaving 11 bases between. The CDR3 is 14 amino acids.

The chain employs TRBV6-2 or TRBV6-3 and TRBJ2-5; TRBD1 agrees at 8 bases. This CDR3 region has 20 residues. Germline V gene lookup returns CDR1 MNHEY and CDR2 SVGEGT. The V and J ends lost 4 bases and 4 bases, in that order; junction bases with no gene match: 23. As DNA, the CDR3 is TGTGCCAGCAGTTCGACGTCAGGGGGCAACCGAAACTGGGGGCTAGAGACCCAGTACTTC. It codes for CASSSTSGGNRNWGLETQYF.

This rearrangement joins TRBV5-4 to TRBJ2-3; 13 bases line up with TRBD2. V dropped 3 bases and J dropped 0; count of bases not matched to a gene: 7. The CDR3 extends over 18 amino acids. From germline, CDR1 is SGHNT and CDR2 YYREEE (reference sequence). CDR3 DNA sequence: TGTGCCAGCAGCTCGAGACTAGCGGGAGGACTTAGCACAGATACGCAGTATTTT. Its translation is CASSSRLAGGLSTDTQYF.

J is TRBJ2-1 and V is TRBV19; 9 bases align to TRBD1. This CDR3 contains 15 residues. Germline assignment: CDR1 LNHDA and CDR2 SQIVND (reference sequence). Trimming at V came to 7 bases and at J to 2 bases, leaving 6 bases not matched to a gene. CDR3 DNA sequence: TGTGCCAGTAAGATCGGGACAGGGACCTACAATGAGCAGTTCTTC. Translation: CASKIGTGTYNEQFF. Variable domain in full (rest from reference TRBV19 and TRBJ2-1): DGGITQSPKYLFRKEGQNVTLSCEQNLNHDAMYWYRQDPGQGLRLIYYSQIVNDFQKGDIAEGYSVSREKKESFPLTVTSAQKNPTAFYLCASKIGTGTYNEQFFGPGTRLTVL.

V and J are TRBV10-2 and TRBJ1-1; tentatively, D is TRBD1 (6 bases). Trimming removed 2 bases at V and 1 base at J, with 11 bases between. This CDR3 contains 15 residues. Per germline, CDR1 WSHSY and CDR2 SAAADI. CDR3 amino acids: CASSEVGATNTEAFF. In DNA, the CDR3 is TGCGCCAGCAGTGAGGTGGGGGCGACGAACACTGAAGCTTTCTTT.

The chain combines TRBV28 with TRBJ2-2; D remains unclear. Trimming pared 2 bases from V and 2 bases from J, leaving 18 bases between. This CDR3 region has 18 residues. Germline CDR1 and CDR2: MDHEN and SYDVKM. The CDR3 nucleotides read TGTGCCAGCAGTTTAGGGTCAGACTTCCCCTTTAACACCGGGGAGCTGTTTTTT. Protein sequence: CASSLGSDFPFNTGELFF.

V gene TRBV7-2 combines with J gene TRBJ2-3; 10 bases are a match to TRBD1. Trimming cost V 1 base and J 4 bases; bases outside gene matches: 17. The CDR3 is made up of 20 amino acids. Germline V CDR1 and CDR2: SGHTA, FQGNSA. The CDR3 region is CASSLGGVWDRGFIADTQYF. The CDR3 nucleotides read TGTGCCAGCAGCTTAGGCGGAGTTTGGGACAGGGGATTCATTGCAGATACGCAGTATTTT.

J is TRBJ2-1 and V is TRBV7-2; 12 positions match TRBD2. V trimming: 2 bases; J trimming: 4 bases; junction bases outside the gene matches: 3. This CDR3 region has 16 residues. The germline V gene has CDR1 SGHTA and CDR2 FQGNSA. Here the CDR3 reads CASSLQLAGGYNEQFF. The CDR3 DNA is TGTGCCAGCAGCTTACAACTAGCGGGGGGTTACAATGAGCAGTTCTTC.

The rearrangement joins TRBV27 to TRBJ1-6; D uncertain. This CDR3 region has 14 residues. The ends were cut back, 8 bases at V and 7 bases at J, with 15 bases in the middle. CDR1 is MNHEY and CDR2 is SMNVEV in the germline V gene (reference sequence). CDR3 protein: CASRPWAANSPLHF. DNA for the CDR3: TGTGCCAGCCGTCCTTGGGCCGCAAATTCACCCCTCCACTTT.

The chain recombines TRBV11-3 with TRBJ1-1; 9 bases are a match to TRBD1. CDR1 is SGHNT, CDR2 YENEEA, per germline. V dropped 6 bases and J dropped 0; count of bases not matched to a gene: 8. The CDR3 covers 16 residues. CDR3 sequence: CASSRNRGRLNTEAFF. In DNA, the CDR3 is TGTGCCAGCAGTCGAAACAGGGGGCGCTTGAACACTGAAGCTTTCTTT.

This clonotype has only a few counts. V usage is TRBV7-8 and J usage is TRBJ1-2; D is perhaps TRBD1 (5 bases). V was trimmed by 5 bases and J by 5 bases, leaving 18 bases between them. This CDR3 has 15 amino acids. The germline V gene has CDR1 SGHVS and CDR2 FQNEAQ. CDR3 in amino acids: CASSTTTGTEYGYTF. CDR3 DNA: TGTGCCAGCAGCACCACGACCGGGACGGAATATGGCTACACCTTC.

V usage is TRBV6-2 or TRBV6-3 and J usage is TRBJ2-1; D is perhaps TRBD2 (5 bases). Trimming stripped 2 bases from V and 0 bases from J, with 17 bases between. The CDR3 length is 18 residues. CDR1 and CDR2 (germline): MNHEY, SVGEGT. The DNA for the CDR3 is TGTGCCAGCAGTTACCACCGGACTGGACCAAGCTCCTACAATGAGCAGTTCTTC. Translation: CASSYHRTGPSSYNEQFF.

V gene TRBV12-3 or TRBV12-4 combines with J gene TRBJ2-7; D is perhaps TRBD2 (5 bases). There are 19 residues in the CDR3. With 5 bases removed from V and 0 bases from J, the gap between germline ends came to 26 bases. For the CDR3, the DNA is TGTGCCAGCAGTCCTCCGGGGTCGGGCAGCGCCTCTTTCTCCTACGAGCAGTACTTC. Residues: CASSPPGSGSASFSYEQYF.

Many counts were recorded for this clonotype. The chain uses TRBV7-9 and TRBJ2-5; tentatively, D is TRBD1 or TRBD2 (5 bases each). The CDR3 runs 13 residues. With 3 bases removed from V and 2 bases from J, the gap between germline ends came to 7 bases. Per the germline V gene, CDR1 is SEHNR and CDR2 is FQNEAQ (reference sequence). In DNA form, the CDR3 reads TGTGCCAGCAGCTTTGGGACGCAAGAGACCCAGTACTTC. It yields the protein CASSFGTQETQYF.